These 17 T cell receptor beta chains were sequenced from one sample in a study of blood T cells in healthy people across ages. With a J-beta primer mix and a sample-barcoded 5' primer, a second PCR ran about 6 to 11 cycles. MiXCR was run by TCRdb on the 5' RACE reads, yielding one entry per CDR3 protein. The sample yields 1.5 million to 2 million distinct CDR3 sequences, about 39% seen once. Sample: blood. All receptors derive from a human donor in good health.

This sequence joins TRBV4-2 and TRBJ2-6; 10 bases are a match to TRBD1. Unmatched junction bases numbered 11, after V lost 4 bases and J lost 5 bases. This CDR3 comprises 18 residues. Per the germline V gene, CDR1 is LGHNA and CDR2 is YNFKEQ. The CDR3 loop is CASSPGGQGFSWANVLTF. The DNA of the CDR3 is TGTGCCAGCAGCCCCGGGGGACAGGGGTTTTCTTGGGCCAACGTCCTGACTTTC.

This chain joins TRBV2 and TRBJ1-1; a weak D match, TRBD1 (6 bases). The CDR3 consists of 15 residues. V was pared by 7 bases and J by 0 bases, with 15 bases between. The germline V gene encodes CDR1 SNHLY and CDR2 FYNNEI. The CDR3 nucleotides read TGTGCCAGCACTCCACAGGGAGGAATGAACACTGAAGCTTTCTTT. As protein: CASTPQGGMNTEAFF.

The DNA of the CDR3 is TGTGCCAGCAGCCAAGCCCCTCTCACAGATACGCAGTATTTT. Residues: CASSQAPLTDTQYF. This rearrangement joins TRBV3-1 to TRBJ2-3, with D unresolved. Trimming pared 1 base from V and 2 bases from J, leaving 7 bases between. The germline CDR1 and CDR2 sequences are LGHDT and YNNKEL (reference sequence). CDR3 length equals 14 residues.

The rearrangement links TRBV24-1 to TRBJ2-5; D perhaps matches TRBD2 (5 bases). There are 14 residues in the CDR3. V lost 3 bases and J 5 bases, leaving 12 bases between the germline ends. The germline V gene encodes CDR1 KGHDR and CDR2 SFDVKD. The CDR3 DNA reads as TGTGCCACCAGTGATGGGAGTGGTGTCGAGACCCAGTACTTC. It translates to CATSDGSGVETQYF.

This clonotype has a handful of counts. This may come from a read error, since a much larger clone is one base off. The gene calls are TRBV28 and TRBJ1-5; 9 bases line up with TRBD1. Germline loops: CDR1 MDHEN, CDR2 SYDVKM. The CDR3 sequence is 15 residues long. CDR3 coding DNA: TGTGCCAGCAGTTCGGGACAGGGTTCTAATCGGCCCCAGCATTTT. It specifies CASSSGQGSNRPQHF.

V gene TRBV5-6 combines with J gene TRBJ2-7; D call uncertain. CDR1 and CDR2 from the germline V gene are SGHDT and YYEEEE. Trimming took off 6 bases at V and 2 bases at J, with 9 bases between the two ends. The CDR3 length is 12 residues. Here the CDR3 reads CASTGVPYEQYF. In DNA form, the CDR3 reads TGTGCCAGCACCGGAGTACCCTACGAGCAGTACTTC.

This clonotype turned up a few times. The chain employs TRBV7-9 and TRBJ2-1; D is unclear. The germline V gene encodes CDR1 SEHNR and CDR2 FQNEAQ (reference sequence). There are 12 residues in the CDR3. V lost 5 bases to trimming and J lost 5 bases, with 7 bases between them. Here the CDR3 DNA reads TGTGCCAGCAGCGAACACCACAATGAGCAGTTCTTC. Its protein is CASSEHHNEQFF.

This clonotype was observed a few times. The rearrangement uses TRBV7-9 and TRBJ2-5, with 9 positions matching TRBD1. This CDR3 has 16 residues. Germline loops: CDR1 SEHNR, CDR2 FQNEAQ (reference sequence). V shed 5 bases, J shed 6 bases, and the junction held 13 bases outside the gene matches. CDR3 bases: TGTGCCAGCAGCCTGGAAGGGACAGGGAGGTTGAAGACCCAGTACTTC. This encodes CASSLEGTGRLKTQYF.

This clonotype was counted between two and nine times. The V gene is TRBV7-8, the J gene TRBJ1-3; 11 bases are a match to TRBD1. Germline CDR1 SGHVS, CDR2 FQNEAQ. Trimming removed 2 bases from V and 3 bases from J; junction bases left unmatched: 12. This CDR3 is built from 19 residues. CDR3 protein: CASSLKQSRTGGYGNTIYF. The CDR3 nucleotides read TGTGCCAGCAGCTTAAAACAAAGCAGGACAGGGGGCTATGGAAACACCATATATTTT.

V is TRBV29-1 and J is TRBJ2-3; D gene ambiguous. V was cut by 7 bases and J by 5 bases, with 7 bases left in between. Germline V gene lookup returns CDR1 SQVTM and CDR2 ANQGSEA. The CDR3 has 10 amino acids. The CDR3 protein is CSGGGDTQYF. The CDR3 region has the DNA TGCAGCGGCGGTGGAGATACGCAGTATTTT.

This clonotype has only a few counts. The J gene is TRBJ2-3, the V gene TRBV7-2; D is unclear. This CDR3 is 14 amino acids long. The germline gives CDR1 SGHTA, CDR2 FQGNSA. Trimming removed 1 base from V and 3 bases from J, with 8 bases in between. The CDR3 loop is CASSLVAQTDTQYF. CDR3 bases: TGTGCCAGCAGCTTAGTCGCTCAGACAGATACGCAGTATTTT.

This clonotype has more than one count but fewer than ten. The J gene is TRBJ1-5, the V gene TRBV15; D uncertain. CDR3 size: 14 residues. Germline V lookup: CDR1 LNHNV, CDR2 YYDKDF (reference sequence). Between the trimmed V and J ends, which lost 0 bases and 4 bases, there was a span of 7 bases. The CDR3 DNA sequence: TGTGCCACCAGCAGAGATTTTCGAAATCAGCCCCAGCATTTT. It translates to CATSRDFRNQPQHF.

A few counts support this clonotype. The chain uses TRBV29-1 and TRBJ2-1; 12 nucleotides line up with TRBD2. The V and J ends lost 4 bases and 7 bases, in that order; junction bases with no gene match: 11. CDR1 and CDR2 from the germline V gene are SQVTM and ANQGSEA. The CDR3 covers 16 residues. The CDR3 spells CSVAGLAGGPVNEQFF. In DNA form, the CDR3 reads TGCAGCGTTGCCGGGCTAGCGGGGGGGCCAGTGAATGAGCAGTTCTTC.

This clonotype was recorded a few times. The V gene is TRBV3-1, the J gene TRBJ1-2, with D unresolved. CDR1 LGHDT and CDR2 YNNKEL come from the germline V gene (reference sequence). This CDR3 has 13 amino acids. V was clipped by 0 bases and J by 5 bases, with 7 bases between them. The CDR3 loop is CASSQEEVYGYTF. The CDR3 region has the DNA TGTGCCAGCAGCCAAGAAGAAGTGTATGGCTACACCTTC. The variable domain in full, with the rest retrieved from reference TRBV3-1 and TRBJ1-2, is DTAVSQTPKYLVTQMGNDKSIKCEQNLGHDTMYWYKQDSKKFLKIMFSYNNKELIINETVPNRFSPKSPDKAHLNLHINSLELGDSAVYFCASSQEEVYGYTFGSGTRLTVV.

The chain couples TRBV6-6 to TRBJ1-2; 12 bases are shared with TRBD1. From germline, CDR1 is MNHNY and CDR2 SVGAGI (reference sequence). Trimming at V came to 6 bases and at J to 4 bases, leaving 3 bases not matched to a gene. There are 14 residues in the CDR3. The CDR3 DNA sequence: TGTGCCAGCAGCACGGGACAGGGGGCCTATGGCTACACCTTC. Translating it yields CASSTGQGAYGYTF.

This sequence joins TRBV27 and TRBJ2-7, with 7 bases aligning to TRBD1. The CDR3 runs 14 residues. Germline loops: CDR1 MNHEY, CDR2 SMNVEV (reference sequence). V was clipped by 6 bases and J by 2 bases; unmatched bases: 7. The CDR3 sequence: CASSTTGLAYEQYF. The CDR3 DNA reads as TGTGCCAGCAGCACGACAGGGTTGGCCTACGAGCAGTACTTC.

Turning to this clonotype: This may arise from a read error, as a much more abundant clone is one base away. This sequence joins TRBV6-5 and TRBJ2-4, with unresolved D. The V gene's germline CDR1 is MNHEY and CDR2 SVGAGI. The length of the CDR3 is 16 residues. This chain's CDR3 is CAGSYRPAIAKNIQYF. The CDR3 coding sequence is TGTGCCGGCAGTTACCGGCCGGCAATAGCCAAAAACATTCAGTACTTC.